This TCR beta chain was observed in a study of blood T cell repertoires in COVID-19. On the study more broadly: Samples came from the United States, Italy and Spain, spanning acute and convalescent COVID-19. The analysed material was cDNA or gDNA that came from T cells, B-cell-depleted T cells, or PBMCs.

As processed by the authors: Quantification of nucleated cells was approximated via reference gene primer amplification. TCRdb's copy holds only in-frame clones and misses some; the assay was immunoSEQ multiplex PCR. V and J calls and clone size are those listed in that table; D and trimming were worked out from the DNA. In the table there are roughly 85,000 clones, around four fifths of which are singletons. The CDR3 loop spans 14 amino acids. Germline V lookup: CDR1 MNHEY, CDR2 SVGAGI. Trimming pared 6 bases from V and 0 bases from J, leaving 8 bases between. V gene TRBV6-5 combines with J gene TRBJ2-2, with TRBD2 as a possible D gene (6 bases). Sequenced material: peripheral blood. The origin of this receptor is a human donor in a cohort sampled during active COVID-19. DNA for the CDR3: TGTGCCAGCAGGGGGACTGCGAACACCGGGGAGCTGTTTTTT. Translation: CASRGTANTGELFF.